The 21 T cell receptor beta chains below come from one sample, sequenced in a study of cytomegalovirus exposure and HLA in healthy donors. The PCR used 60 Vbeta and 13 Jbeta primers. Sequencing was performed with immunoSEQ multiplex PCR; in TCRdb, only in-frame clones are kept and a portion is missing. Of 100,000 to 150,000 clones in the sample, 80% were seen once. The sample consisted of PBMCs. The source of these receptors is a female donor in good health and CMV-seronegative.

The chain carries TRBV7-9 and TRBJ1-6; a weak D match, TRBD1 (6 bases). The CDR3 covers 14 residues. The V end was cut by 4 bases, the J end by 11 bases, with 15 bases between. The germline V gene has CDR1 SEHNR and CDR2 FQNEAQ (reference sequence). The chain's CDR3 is CASSSRQAGTPLHF. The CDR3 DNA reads TGTGCCAGCAGCTCCCGACAGGCCGGGACACCCCTCCACTTT.

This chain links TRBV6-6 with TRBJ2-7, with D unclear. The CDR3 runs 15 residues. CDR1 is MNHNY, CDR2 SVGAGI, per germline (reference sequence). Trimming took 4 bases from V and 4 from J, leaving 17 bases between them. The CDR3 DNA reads TGTGCCAGCAGTTCGACCGGGTCCTTCGGTTACGAGCAGTACTTC. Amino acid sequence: CASSSTGSFGYEQYF.

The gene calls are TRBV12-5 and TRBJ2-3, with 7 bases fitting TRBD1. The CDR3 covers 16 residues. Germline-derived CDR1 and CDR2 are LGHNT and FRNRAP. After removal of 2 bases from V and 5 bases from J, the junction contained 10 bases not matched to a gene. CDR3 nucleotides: TGTGCTAGTGGTTTGACCCCCGGGACAGCCATAGATACGCAGTATTTT. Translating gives CASGLTPGTAIDTQYF.

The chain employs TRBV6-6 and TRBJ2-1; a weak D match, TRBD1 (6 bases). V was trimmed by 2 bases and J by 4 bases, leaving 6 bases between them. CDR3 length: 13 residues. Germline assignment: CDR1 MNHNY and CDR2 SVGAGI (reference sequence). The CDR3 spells CASSYGQYNEQFF. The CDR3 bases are TGTGCCAGCAGTTACGGACAGTACAATGAGCAGTTCTTC.

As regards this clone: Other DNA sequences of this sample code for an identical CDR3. The DNA of the CDR3 is TGTGCCAGCTCACCATCAATTACAGGGGACCGCGAGCAGTACTTC. This encodes CASSPSITGDREQYF. This rearrangement joins TRBV18 to TRBJ2-7; 7 bases are a match to TRBD1. The length of the CDR3 is 15 residues. With 2 bases clipped from V and 6 bases from J, the junction kept 10 bases outside the gene matches. The V gene's germline CDR1 is KGHSH and CDR2 LQKENI.

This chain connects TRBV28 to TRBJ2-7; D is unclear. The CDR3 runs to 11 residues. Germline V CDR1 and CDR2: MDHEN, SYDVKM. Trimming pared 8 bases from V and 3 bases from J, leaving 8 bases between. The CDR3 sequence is CASLTGYEQYF. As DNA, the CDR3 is TGTGCCAGCTTGACTGGCTACGAGCAGTACTTC.

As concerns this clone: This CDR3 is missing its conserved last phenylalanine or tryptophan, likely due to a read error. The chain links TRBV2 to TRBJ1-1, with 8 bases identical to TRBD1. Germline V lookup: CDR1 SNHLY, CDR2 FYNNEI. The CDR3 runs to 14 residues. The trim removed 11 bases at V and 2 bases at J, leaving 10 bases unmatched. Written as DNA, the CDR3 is TGTGCCTCAAGTACCACAGGGGGTAACACTGAAGCTTTCCTT. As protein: CASSTTGGNTEAFL.

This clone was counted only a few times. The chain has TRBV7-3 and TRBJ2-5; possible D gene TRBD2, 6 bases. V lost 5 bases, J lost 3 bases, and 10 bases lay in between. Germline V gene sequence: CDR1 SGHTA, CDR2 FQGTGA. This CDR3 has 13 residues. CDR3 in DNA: TGTGCCAGCAGCCGGGACTCTAAAGAGACCCAGTACTTC. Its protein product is CASSRDSKETQYF. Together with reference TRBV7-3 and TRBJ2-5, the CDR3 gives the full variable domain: GAGVSQTPSNKVTEKGKYVELRCDPISGHTALYWYRQSLGQGPEFLIYFQGTGAADDSGLPNDRFFAVRPEGSVSTLKIQRTERGDSAVYLCASSRDSKETQYFGPGTRLLVL.

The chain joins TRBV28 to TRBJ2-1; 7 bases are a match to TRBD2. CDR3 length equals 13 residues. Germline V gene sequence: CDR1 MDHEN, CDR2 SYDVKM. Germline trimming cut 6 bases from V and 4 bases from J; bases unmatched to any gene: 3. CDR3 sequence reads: CASRGREYNEQFF. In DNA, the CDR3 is TGTGCCAGCAGAGGGAGGGAGTACAATGAGCAGTTCTTC.

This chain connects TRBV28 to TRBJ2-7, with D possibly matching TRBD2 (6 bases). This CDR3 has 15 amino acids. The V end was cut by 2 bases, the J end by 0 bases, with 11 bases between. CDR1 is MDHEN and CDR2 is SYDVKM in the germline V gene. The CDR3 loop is CASSLAGLISYEQYF. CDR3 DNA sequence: TGTGCCAGCAGTTTAGCTGGACTAATCTCCTACGAGCAGTACTTC.

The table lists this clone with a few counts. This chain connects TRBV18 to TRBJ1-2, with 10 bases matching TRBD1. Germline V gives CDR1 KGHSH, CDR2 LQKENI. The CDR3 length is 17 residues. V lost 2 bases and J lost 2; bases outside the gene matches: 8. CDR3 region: CASSPEPPGQGNYGYTF. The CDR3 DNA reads TGTGCCAGCTCACCAGAGCCCCCGGGACAGGGGAACTATGGCTACACCTTC.

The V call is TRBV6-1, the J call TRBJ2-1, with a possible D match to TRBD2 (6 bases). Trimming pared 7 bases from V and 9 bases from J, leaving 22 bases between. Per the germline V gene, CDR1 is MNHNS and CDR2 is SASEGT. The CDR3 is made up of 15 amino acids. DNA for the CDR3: TGTGCCAGCACCCGGACCGGAATCGGGAGAGGTGAGCAGTTCTTC. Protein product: CASTRTGIGRGEQFF.

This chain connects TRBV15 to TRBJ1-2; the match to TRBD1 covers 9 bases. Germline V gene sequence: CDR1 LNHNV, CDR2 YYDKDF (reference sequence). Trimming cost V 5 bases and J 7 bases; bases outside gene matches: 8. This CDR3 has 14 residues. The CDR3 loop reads CATSRDRASPGYTF. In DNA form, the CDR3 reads TGTGCCACCAGCCGGGACAGGGCTTCTCCTGGCTACACCTTC.

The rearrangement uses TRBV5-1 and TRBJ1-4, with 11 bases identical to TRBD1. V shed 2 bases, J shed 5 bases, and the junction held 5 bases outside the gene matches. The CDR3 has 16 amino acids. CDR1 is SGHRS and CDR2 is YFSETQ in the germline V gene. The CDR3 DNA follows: TGCGCCAGCAGCTTACTGGGACAGGGGGGAAATGAAAAACTGTTTTTT. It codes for CASSLLGQGGNEKLFF.

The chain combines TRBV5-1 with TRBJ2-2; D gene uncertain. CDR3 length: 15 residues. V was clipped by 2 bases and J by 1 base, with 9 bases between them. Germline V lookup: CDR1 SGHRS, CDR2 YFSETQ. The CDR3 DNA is TGCGCCAGCAGCTTATCAAGCTTGAACACCGGGGAGCTGTTTTTT. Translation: CASSLSSLNTGELFF.

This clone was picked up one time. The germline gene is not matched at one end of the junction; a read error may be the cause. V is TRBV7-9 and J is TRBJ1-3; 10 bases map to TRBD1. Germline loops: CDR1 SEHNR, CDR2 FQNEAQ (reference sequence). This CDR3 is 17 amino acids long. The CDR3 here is CSSSLEGDRGFGNTIYF. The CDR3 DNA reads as TGTTCCAGCAGCTTAGAAGGGGACAGGGGTTTTGGAAACACCATATATTTT. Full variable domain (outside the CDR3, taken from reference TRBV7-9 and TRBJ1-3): DTGVSQNPRHKITKRGQNVTFRCDPISEHNRLYWYRQTLGQGPEFLTYFQNEAQLEKSRLLSDRFSAERPKGSFSTLEIQRTEQGDSAMYLCSSSLEGDRGFGNTIYFGEGSWLTVV.

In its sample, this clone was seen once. CDR3 residues: CASSPTGGEGTQYF. The DNA for the CDR3 is TGTGCCAGTAGCCCGACAGGGGGCGAGGGGACCCAGTACTTC. The chain is built from TRBV7-9 and TRBJ2-5; 10 bases map to TRBD1. In germline, CDR1 is SEHNR, CDR2 FQNEAQ (reference sequence). The CDR3 has 14 residues. Trimming cost V 9 bases and J 7 bases; bases outside gene matches: 11.

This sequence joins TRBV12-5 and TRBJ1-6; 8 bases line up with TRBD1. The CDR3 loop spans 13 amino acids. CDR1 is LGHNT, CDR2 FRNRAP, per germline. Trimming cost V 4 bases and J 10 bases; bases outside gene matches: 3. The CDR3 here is CASGSGGVSPLHF. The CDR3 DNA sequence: TGTGCTAGTGGTTCAGGGGGCGTCTCACCCCTCCACTTT.

The CDR3 spells CARAGGKGYGYTF. CDR3 DNA sequence: TGCGCCAGGGCAGGGGGCAAGGGCTATGGCTACACCTTC. This chain joins TRBV10-1 and TRBJ1-2, with TRBD1 identical over 8 bases. Germline CDR1 and CDR2: WNHNN and SYGVQD (reference sequence). The CDR3 length is 13 residues. Germline trimming cut 9 bases from V and 4 bases from J; bases unmatched to any gene: 7.

The CDR3 loop is CASSSGLAGDTQYF. The CDR3 nucleotides are TGTGCCAGCAGCTCGGGACTAGCGGGAGATACGCAGTATTTT. V is TRBV7-2 and J is TRBJ2-3; 12 positions match TRBD2. The trim removed 4 bases at V and 5 bases at J, leaving 1 base unmatched. The germline gives CDR1 SGHTA, CDR2 FQGNSA. The length of the CDR3 is 14 residues.

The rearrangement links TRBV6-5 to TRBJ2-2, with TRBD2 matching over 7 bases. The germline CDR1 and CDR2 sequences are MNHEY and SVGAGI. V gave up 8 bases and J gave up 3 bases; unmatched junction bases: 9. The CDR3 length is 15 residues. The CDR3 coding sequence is TGTGCCAGCGGCATGGGGGGGTGGTACACCGGGGAGCTGTTTTTT. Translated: CASGMGGWYTGELFF.